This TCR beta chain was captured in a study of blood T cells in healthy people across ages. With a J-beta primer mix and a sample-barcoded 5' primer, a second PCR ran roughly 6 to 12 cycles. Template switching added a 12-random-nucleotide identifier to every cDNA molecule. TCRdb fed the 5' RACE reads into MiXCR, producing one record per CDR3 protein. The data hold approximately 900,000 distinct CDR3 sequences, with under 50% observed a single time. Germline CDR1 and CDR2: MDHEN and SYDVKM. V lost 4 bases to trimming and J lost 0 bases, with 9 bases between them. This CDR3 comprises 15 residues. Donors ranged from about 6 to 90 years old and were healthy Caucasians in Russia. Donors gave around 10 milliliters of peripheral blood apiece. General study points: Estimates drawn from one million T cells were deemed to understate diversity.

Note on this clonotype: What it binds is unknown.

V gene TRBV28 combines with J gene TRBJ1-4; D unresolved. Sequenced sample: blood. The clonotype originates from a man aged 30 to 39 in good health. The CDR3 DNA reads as TGTGCCAGCAGTTCCCCGGCCACAACTAATGAAAAACTGTTTTTT. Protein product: CASSSPATTNEKLFF.